This section outlines one TCR beta chain sequence together with its context. The antigen remains unidentified. Time point of the sample: late sampling 161 to 241 days after vaccination in three convalescent patients. Treatment indicated: roughly ten-day PBMC culture with coronavirus spike peptide pools or control peptides (ViraFEST assay). CDR1 is MNHEY and CDR2 is SMNVEV in the germline V gene (reference sequence). Trimming shortened V by 2 bases and J by 2 bases, and 16 bases separated the two germline ends. This CDR3 comprises 16 residues. The record originates from a study of vaccination and CD4 T cells after COVID-19. The overall study: Post-vaccination specimens were collected at a median of approximately 66 days following dose two (range 14 to 241).

The study sequenced cultured CD4+ T cell DNA using the Oncomine TCR Beta short-read assay. TCRdb analysed the PCR reads with MiXCR anew, one entry per CDR3 protein. The table shows about 18,000 distinct CDR3 sequences, with about 52% occurring only once. V gene TRBV27 combines with J gene TRBJ2-7, with D perhaps matching TRBD1 or TRBD2 (5 bases each). The sequence was collected from a human donor who had recovered from COVID-19. The specimen comprised CD4+ T cells from blood, cultured in vitro, sampled about 7 months after SARS-CoV-2 vaccination. The CDR3 protein is CASSLEGRGFAYEQYF. CDR3 coding DNA: TGTGCCAGCAGTTTAGAGGGACGAGGGTTCGCCTACGAGCAGTACTTC.